The source of this T cell receptor beta chain is a study of T cells after yellow fever vaccination. The study's findings and limits: Overlap between CD4 and CD8 compartments was detected for a small share of clonotypes. Booster samples showed a return of most primary-vaccination clones (approximately 95% CD4, 88% CD8). Abundant clonotypes from the bulk population could have been carried over as contaminants into FACS-sorted repertoires.

Each CDR3 protein gets one entry after TCRdb re-called the 5' RACE reads with MiXCR. In the table there are 500,000 to 650,000 distinct CDR3 sequences, approximately 13% of which are singletons. This CDR3 has 12 amino acids. Germline CDR1 and CDR2: SGHVS and FNYEAQ. V lost 1 base and J 8 bases, leaving 6 bases between the germline ends. In regard to this clonotype: Antigen: not known.

This sequence was found in a man aged 25 to 40 who received the YFV17D yellow fever vaccine. V gene TRBV7-6 combines with J gene TRBJ2-1; no definite D call. Material: PBMCs, obtained on the day of the yellow fever booster vaccination. The CDR3: CASSLESHEQFF. As DNA, the CDR3 is TGTGCCAGCAGCTTAGAGAGCCATGAGCAGTTCTTC.